The sequence of this T cell receptor (beta chain) was determined in a study of T cells in Graves' hyperthyroidism and ophthalmopathy. Concerning this clonotype itself: Its antigen is unidentified.

The CDR3 runs to 14 residues. V gave up 8 bases and J gave up 6 bases; unmatched junction bases: 6. Germline V gives CDR1 ENHRY, CDR2 SYGVKD. Amplification of TCR beta CDR3 regions used RNA as the template. Researchers ran a first-round RT-PCR on the TCR CDR3 using the HTBI primer set. MiXCR, applied by TCRdb to the multiplex PCR reads, yields one record per CDR3 protein. This table holds roughly 380,000 distinct CDR3 sequences, approximately 14% found once. Patients aged 18 to 65 with hyperthyroidism were newly diagnosed, with duration under 2 months. Investigators excluded patients with uncontrolled infection, other autoimmune disease, pregnancy or lactation. Regarding the study as a whole: Most expanded thyroid clonotypes above 0.001 recurred in blood. Ophthalmopathy got predicted by the model a median roughly 6.4 months before its onset.

The V and J genes are TRBV10-3 and TRBJ1-6; 8 bases match TRBD1. Material: blood. This TCR came from an older woman with Graves' hyperthyroidism. This CDR3 is CAIRQGASNSPLHF. The DNA of the CDR3 is TGTGCCATCCGGCAGGGGGCTTCTAATTCACCCCTCCACTTT.